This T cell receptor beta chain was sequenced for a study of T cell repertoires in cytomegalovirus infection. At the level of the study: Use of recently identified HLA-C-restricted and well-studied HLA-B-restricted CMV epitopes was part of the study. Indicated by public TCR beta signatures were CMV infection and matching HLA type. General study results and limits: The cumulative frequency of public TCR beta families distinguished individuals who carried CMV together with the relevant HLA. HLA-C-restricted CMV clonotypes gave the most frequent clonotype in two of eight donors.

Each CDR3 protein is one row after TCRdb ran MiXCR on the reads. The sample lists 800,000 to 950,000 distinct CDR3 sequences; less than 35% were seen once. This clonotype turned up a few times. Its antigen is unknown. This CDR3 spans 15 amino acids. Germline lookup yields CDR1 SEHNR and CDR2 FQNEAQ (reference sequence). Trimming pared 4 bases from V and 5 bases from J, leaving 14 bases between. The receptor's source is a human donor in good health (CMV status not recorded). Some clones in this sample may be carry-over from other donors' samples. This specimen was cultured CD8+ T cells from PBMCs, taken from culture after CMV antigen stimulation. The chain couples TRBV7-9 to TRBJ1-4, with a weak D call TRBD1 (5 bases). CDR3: CASSSGRDPNEKLFF. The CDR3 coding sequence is TGTGCCAGCAGCTCAGGCAGGGACCCGAATGAAAAACTGTTTTTT.